The 10 T cell receptor beta chains given below trace back to one sample, sequenced in a study of blood T cell repertoires in COVID-19. Profiling relied on immunoSEQ multiplex PCR, and the TCRdb table lists in-frame clones only, not all of them. The sample shows 80,000 to 100,000 clones, 81% of them seen only once. Sequences were obtained from peripheral blood. The origin of the receptors is a man between 60 and 75 years old with acute or convalescent COVID-19.

V gene TRBV25-1 combines with J gene TRBJ1-1; a possible D gene is TRBD1 (6 bases). This CDR3 has 14 amino acids. Germline loops: CDR1 MGHDK, CDR2 SYGVNS. V was trimmed by 4 bases and J by 0 bases, leaving 9 bases between them. CDR3 DNA: TGTGCCAGCAGTGTTAACAGGGTGAACACTGAAGCTTTCTTT. Protein sequence: CASSVNRVNTEAFF.

V is TRBV5-4 and J is TRBJ1-2; perhaps TRBD1 as D (5 bases). V shed 7 bases and J shed 2 bases, with 33 bases lying between them. The CDR3 consists of 20 residues. The germline CDR1 and CDR2 sequences are SGHNT and YYREEE (reference sequence). Here the CDR3 reads CASSPSAKLAGQGGNYGYTF. CDR3 nucleotide sequence: TGTGCCAGCTCCCCTTCTGCAAAACTTGCGGGGCAGGGTGGGAACTATGGCTACACCTTC. Complete variable domain (other parts from reference TRBV5-4 and TRBJ1-2): ETGVTQSPTHLIKTRGQQVTLRCSSQSGHNTVSWYQQALGQGPQFIFQYYREEENGRGNFPPRFSGLQFPNYSSELNVNALELDDSALYLCASSPSAKLAGQGGNYGYTFGSGTRLTVV.

The chain combines TRBV6-5 with TRBJ2-5; perhaps TRBD1 as D (6 bases). CDR3 size: 15 residues. Germline V gives CDR1 MNHEY, CDR2 SVGAGI. Trimming left V 0 bases short and J 4 bases short, with 12 bases between. This chain's CDR3 is CASSYSTGRSETQYF. The CDR3 DNA follows: TGTGCCAGCAGTTACTCTACAGGGAGATCAGAGACCCAGTACTTC.

The chain recombines TRBV19 with TRBJ2-7, with 10 bases lining up with TRBD2. The CDR3 spans 15 residues. CDR1 and CDR2 from the germline V gene are LNHDA and SQIVND (reference sequence). V lost 5 bases to trimming and J lost 0 bases; unmatched junction nucleotides: 4. CDR3: CASSSSGSFSYEQYF. As DNA, the CDR3 is TGTGCCAGTAGTTCTAGCGGGAGTTTCTCCTACGAGCAGTACTTC.

Only a few counts were recorded for this clone. The V and J genes are TRBV5-4 and TRBJ1-6; 11 nucleotides agree with TRBD1. Germline values: CDR1 SGHNT, CDR2 YYREEE (reference sequence). Trimming at V came to 5 bases and at J to 6 bases, leaving 4 bases not matched to a gene. The length of the CDR3 is 15 residues. The CDR3 region has the DNA TGTGCCAGCAGACAAGGACAGGGGGCTAATTCACCCCTCCACTTT. Translating gives CASRQGQGANSPLHF. Based on the CDR3 plus reference TRBV5-4 and TRBJ1-6, the full variable domain is ETGVTQSPTHLIKTRGQQVTLRCSSQSGHNTVSWYQQALGQGPQFIFQYYREEENGRGNFPPRFSGLQFPNYSSELNVNALELDDSALYLCASRQGQGANSPLHFGNGTRLTVT.

The gene calls are TRBV9 and TRBJ2-3; possibly TRBD2 for D (6 bases). This CDR3 has 16 residues. CDR1 and CDR2 from the germline V gene are SGDLS and YYNGEE. Trimming pared 3 bases from V and 2 bases from J, leaving 16 bases between. CDR3 DNA: TGTGCCAGCAGCGGTTTAACGGGACTCCACACAGATACGCAGTATTTT. This encodes CASSGLTGLHTDTQYF.

The CDR3 DNA reads as TGTGCCAGCAGCTTGGATCTAGGGGACTATGGCTACACCTTC. It is translated as CASSLDLGDYGYTF. The chain carries TRBV5-6 and TRBJ1-2; possibly TRBD1 for D (5 bases). The V gene lost 0 bases and the J gene lost 3 bases, with 9 bases spanning the gap. The CDR3 totals 14 residues. In germline, CDR1 is SGHDT, CDR2 YYEEEE.

V and J are TRBV6-2 or TRBV6-3 and TRBJ1-2, with D hard to call. Trimming took off 6 bases at V and 8 bases at J, with 13 bases between the two ends. The CDR3 totals 12 residues. In germline, CDR1 is MNHEY, CDR2 SVGEGT. The CDR3 DNA sequence: TGTGCCAGCAGCCCCTGGGGAGGCGGCTACACCTTC. It is translated as CASSPWGGGYTF.

This clone was counted only a few times. The V call is TRBV5-6, the J call TRBJ2-7, with 7 bases identical to TRBD1. Germline V lookup: CDR1 SGHDT, CDR2 YYEEEE. Trimming removed 0 bases from V and 2 bases from J; junction bases left unmatched: 11. The CDR3 contains 17 residues. The CDR3 DNA follows: TGTGCCAGCAGCTTGGCCGGGACAGCTGTCATTACCTACGAGCAGTACTTC. As protein: CASSLAGTAVITYEQYF.

V and J are TRBV11-3 and TRBJ2-3; unclear D gene. V was clipped by 3 bases and J by 7 bases, with 5 bases between them. Germline lookup yields CDR1 SGHNT and CDR2 YENEEA. The CDR3 consists of 11 residues. The CDR3 DNA sequence: TGTGCCAGCAGCTTGAGAAATACGCAGTATTTT. The encoded protein is CASSLRNTQYF.